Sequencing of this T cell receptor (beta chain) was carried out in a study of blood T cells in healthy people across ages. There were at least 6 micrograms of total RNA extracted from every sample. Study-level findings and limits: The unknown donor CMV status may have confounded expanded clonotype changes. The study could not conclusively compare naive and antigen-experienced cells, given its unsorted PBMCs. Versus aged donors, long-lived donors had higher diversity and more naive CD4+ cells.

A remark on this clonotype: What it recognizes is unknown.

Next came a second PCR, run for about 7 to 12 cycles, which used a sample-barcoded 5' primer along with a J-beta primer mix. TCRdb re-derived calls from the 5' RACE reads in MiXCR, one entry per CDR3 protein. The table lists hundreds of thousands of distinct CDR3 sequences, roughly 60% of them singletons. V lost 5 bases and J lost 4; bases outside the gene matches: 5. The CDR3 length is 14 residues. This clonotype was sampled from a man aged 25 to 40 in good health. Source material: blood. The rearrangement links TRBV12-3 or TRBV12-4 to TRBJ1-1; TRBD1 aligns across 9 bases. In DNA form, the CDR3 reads TGTGCCAGCAGTCTCGGACAGGGGCGCACTGAAGCTTTCTTT. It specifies CASSLGQGRTEAFF.